One sample yielded the 3 T cell receptor beta chains listed below, sequenced in a study of read filtering for tumor transcriptome and immune sequencing. Molecular barcoded adaptors covering alpha/delta and beta/gamma chains were used on around 400 ng RNA. TCRdb recomputed calls from the reads with MiXCR, one row per CDR3 protein. The data show 30,000 to 45,000 distinct CDR3 sequences, with 13% to 15% seen just once and 6.5% to 8.5% held by the top ten. Sequenced material: a population of CD138-negative cells sorted from bone marrow. These receptors originate from a donor aged 40 or over with multiple myeloma.

In the case of this clonotype: A far larger clone differs by one base, so this is likely a read error. The rearrangement links TRBV11-3 to TRBJ1-1, with a weak D call TRBD1 (5 bases). The CDR3 length is 16 residues. Deletions cut 2 bases from V and 5 bases from J, with 18 bases between. Germline V gene sequence: CDR1 SGHNT, CDR2 YENEEA. This chain's CDR3 is CASSLYSGTHGTEAFF. DNA of the CDR3: TGTGCCAGCAGCTTATATTCCGGGACCCACGGGACTGAAGCTTTCTTT.

In this sample, this clonotype turned up many times. The chain uses TRBV29-1 and TRBJ2-7; D unresolved. Trimming took 2 bases from V and 4 from J, leaving 6 bases between them. Germline CDR1 reads SQVTM; CDR2 reads ANQGSEA. This CDR3 is built from 11 residues. CDR3: CSVENLYEQYF. The CDR3 DNA reads TGCAGCGTTGAAAACCTTTACGAGCAGTACTTC.

With respect to this clonotype: A far larger clone is off by one base, so a read error is likely. This sequence joins TRBV5-5 and TRBJ2-1; possibly TRBD1 or TRBD2 for D (5 bases each). The germline CDR1 and CDR2 sequences are SGHKS and YYEKEE (reference sequence). This CDR3 has 16 amino acids. CDR3 sequence (DNA): TGCGCCAGCAGCCAGGGACGGACTCTTACTCACAATGGGCAGTTCTTC. It codes for CASSQGRTLTHNGQFF.